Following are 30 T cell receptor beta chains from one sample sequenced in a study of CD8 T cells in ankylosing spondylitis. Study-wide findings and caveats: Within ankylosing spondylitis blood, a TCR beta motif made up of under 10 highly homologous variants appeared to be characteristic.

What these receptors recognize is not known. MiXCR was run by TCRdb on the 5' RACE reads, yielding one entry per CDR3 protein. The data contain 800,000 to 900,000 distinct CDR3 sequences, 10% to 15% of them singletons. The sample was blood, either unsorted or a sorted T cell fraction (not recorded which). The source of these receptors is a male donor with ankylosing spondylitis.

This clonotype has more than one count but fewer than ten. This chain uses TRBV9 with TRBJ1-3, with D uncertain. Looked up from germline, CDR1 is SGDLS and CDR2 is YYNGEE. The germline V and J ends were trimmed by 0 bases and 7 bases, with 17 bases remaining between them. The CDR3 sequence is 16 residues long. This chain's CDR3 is CASSVAAVGSWNTIYF. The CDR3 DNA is TGTGCCAGCAGCGTAGCGGCCGTAGGGTCGTGGAACACCATATATTTT.

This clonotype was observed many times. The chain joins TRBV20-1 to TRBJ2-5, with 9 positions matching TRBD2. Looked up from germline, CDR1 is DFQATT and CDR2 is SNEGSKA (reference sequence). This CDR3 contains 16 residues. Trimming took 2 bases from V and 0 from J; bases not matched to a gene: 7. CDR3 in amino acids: CSARTASGNYQETQYF. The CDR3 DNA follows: TGCAGTGCTAGAACGGCTAGCGGGAACTACCAAGAGACCCAGTACTTC.

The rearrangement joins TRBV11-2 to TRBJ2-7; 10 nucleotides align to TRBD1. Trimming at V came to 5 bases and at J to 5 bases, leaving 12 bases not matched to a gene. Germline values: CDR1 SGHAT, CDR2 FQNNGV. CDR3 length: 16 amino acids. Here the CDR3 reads CASSRYDRGRDNEQYF. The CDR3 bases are TGTGCCAGCAGCCGCTATGACAGGGGGCGCGACAACGAGCAGTACTTC.

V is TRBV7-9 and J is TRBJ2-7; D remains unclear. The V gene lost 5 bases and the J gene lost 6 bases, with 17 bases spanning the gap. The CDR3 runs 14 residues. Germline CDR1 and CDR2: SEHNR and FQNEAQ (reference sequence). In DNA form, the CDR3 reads TGTGCCAGCAGCGATGGGGTGCATGGGCTCGAGCAGTACTTC. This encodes CASSDGVHGLEQYF. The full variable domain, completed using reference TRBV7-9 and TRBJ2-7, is DTGVSQNPRHKITKRGQNVTFRCDPISEHNRLYWYRQTLGQGPEFLTYFQNEAQLEKSRLLSDRFSAERPKGSFSTLEIQRTEQGDSAMYLCASSDGVHGLEQYFGPGTRLTVT.

DNA of the CDR3: TGTGCCAGCAGCTTGGGGTCGGCACTCGTCGCAGATACGCAGTATTTT. Translated: CASSLGSALVADTQYF. V is TRBV7-2 and J is TRBJ2-3; no firm D call. The V end was cut by 3 bases, the J end by 4 bases, with 17 bases between. CDR3 length: 16 amino acids. Germline CDR1 reads SGHTA; CDR2 reads FQGNSA.

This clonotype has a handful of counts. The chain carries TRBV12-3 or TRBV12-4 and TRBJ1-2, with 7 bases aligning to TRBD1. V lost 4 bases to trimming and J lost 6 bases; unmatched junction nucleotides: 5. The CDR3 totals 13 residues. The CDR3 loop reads CASSSDRVHGYTF. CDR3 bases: TGTGCCAGCAGTTCTGACAGGGTCCATGGCTACACCTTC.

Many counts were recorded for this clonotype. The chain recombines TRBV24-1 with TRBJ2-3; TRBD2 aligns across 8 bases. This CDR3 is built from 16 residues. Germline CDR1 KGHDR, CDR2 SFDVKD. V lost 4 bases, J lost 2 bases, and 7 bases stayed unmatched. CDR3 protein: CATSDPGGIFTDTQYF. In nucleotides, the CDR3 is TGTGCCACCAGTGACCCGGGAGGGATATTCACAGATACGCAGTATTTT.

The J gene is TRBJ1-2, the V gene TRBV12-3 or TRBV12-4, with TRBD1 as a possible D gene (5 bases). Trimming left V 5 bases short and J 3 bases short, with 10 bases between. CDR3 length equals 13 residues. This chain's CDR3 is CASSTQGYYGYTF. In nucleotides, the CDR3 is TGTGCCAGCAGTACCCAGGGCTACTATGGCTACACCTTC.

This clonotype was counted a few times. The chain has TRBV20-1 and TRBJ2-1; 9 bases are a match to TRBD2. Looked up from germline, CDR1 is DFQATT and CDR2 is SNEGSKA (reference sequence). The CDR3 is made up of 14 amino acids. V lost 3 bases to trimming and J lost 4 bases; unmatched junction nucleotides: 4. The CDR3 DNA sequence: TGCAGTGCTAGTTACAGCGGGAGGTACAATGAGCAGTTCTTC. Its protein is CSASYSGRYNEQFF.

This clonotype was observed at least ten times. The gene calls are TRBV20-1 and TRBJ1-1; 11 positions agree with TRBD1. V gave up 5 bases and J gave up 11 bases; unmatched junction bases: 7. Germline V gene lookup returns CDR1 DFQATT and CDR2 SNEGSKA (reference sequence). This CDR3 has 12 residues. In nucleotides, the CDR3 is TGCAGTGCTCGATCCGGGACAGGGGGTGCTTTCTTT. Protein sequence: CSARSGTGGAFF.

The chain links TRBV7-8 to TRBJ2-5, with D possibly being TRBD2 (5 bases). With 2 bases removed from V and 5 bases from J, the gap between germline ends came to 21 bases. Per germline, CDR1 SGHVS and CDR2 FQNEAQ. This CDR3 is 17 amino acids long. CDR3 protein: CASSLQYPRWGAETQYF. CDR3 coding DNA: TGTGCCAGCAGCTTACAATATCCCCGGTGGGGAGCGGAGACCCAGTACTTC.

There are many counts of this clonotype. Here the CDR3 reads CASSGHRGQNTEAFF. In DNA form, the CDR3 reads TGTGCCAGCAGTGGACACAGGGGGCAGAACACTGAAGCTTTCTTT. This chain links TRBV6-2 or TRBV6-3 with TRBJ1-1, with 9 bases lining up with TRBD1. This CDR3 region has 15 residues. After removal of 5 bases from V and 1 base from J, the junction contained 5 bases not matched to a gene. The germline gives CDR1 MNHEY, CDR2 SVGEGT.

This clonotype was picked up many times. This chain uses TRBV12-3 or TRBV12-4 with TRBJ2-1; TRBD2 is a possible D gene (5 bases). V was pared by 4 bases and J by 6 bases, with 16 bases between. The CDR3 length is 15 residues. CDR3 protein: CASSSPGLRANEQFF. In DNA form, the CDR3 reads TGTGCCAGCAGTTCCCCGGGATTACGAGCCAATGAGCAGTTCTTC.

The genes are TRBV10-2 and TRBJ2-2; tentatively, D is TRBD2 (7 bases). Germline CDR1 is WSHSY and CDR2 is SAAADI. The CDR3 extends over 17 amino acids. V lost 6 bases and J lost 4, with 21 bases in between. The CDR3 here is CASREGGGIISTGELFF. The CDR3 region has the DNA TGCGCCAGCAGGGAGGGGGGAGGGATCATAAGCACCGGGGAGCTGTTTTTT.

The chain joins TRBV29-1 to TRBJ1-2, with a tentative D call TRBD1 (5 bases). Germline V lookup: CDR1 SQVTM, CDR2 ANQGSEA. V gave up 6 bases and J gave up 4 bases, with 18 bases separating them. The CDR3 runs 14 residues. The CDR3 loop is CSVAARDGFYGYTF. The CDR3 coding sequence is TGCAGCGTCGCCGCCCGGGACGGATTCTATGGCTACACCTTC.

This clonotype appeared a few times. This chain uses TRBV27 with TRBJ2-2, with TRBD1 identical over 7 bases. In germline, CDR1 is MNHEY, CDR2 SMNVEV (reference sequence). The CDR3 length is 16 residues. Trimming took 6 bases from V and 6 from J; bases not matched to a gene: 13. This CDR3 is CASRRTPGTVAGELFF. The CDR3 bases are TGTGCCAGCAGACGTACCCCTGGGACAGTCGCCGGGGAGCTGTTTTTT.

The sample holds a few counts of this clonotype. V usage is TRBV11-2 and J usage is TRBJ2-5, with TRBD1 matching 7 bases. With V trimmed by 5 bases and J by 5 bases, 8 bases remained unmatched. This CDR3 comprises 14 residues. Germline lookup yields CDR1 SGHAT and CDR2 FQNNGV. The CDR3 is CASSVEGAGETQYF. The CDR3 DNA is TGTGCCAGCAGCGTCGAGGGGGCAGGGGAGACCCAGTACTTC. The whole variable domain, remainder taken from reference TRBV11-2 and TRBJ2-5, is EAGVAQSPRYKIIEKRQSVAFWCNPISGHATLYWYQQILGQGPKLLIQFQNNGVVDDSQLPKDRFSAERLKGVDSTLKIQPAKLEDSAVYLCASSVEGAGETQYFGPGTRLLVL.

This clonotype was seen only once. The CDR3 region has the DNA TGTGCCAGTGGGGGCCAGAGTCTGCCCCAGCATTTT. Protein sequence: CASGGQSLPQHF. The chain links TRBV19 to TRBJ1-5; weak D call: TRBD1 (6 bases). The germline CDR1 and CDR2 sequences are LNHDA and SQIVND (reference sequence). Trimming took 8 bases from V and 9 from J, leaving 14 bases between them. This CDR3 is built from 12 residues. Using reference TRBV19 and TRBJ1-5 for the parts outside the CDR3, the full variable domain is DGGITQSPKYLFRKEGQNVTLSCEQNLNHDAMYWYRQDPGQGLRLIYYSQIVNDFQKGDIAEGYSVSREKKESFPLTVTSAQKNPTAFYLCASGGQSLPQHFGDGTRLSIL.

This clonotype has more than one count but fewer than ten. The CDR3 bases are TGCGCCAGCAGATCCTCGCCGGCAACTAATGAAAAACTGTTTTTT. It yields the protein CASRSSPATNEKLFF. This sequence joins TRBV5-1 and TRBJ1-4; D remains ambiguous. Deletions cut 5 bases from V and 0 bases from J, with 11 bases between. CDR1 is SGHRS, CDR2 YFSETQ, per germline. The CDR3 loop spans 15 amino acids.

The CDR3 is CASSLEDSLEQFF. The CDR3 nucleotides read TGTGCCAGCAGCTTAGAGGACTCGTTGGAGCAGTTCTTC. This chain connects TRBV7-2 to TRBJ2-1; perhaps TRBD2 as D (5 bases). Per germline, CDR1 SGHTA and CDR2 FQGNSA. Trimming pared 1 base from V and 10 bases from J, leaving 11 bases between. The CDR3 contains 13 residues.

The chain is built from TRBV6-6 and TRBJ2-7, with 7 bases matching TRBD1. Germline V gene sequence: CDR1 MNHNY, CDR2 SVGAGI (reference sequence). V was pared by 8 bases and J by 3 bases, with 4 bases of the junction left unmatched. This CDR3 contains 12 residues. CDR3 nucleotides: TGTGCCAGCGGGGACAGAAACTACGAGCAGTACTTC. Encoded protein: CASGDRNYEQYF.

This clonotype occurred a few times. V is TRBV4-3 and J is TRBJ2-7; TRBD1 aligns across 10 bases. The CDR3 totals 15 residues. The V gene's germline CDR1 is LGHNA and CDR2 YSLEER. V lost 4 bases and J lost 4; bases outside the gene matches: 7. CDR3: CASSRMPGQGYEQYF. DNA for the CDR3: TGCGCCAGCAGCCGGATGCCGGGACAGGGGTACGAGCAGTACTTC.

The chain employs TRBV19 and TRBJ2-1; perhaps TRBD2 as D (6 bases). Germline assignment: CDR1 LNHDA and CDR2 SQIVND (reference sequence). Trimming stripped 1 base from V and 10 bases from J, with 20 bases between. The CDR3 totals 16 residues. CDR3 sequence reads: CASSIGGAREGREQFF. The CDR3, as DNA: TGTGCCAGTAGTATAGGCGGGGCGCGTGAAGGTCGGGAGCAGTTCTTC. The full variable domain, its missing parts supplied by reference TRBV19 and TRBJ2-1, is DGGITQSPKYLFRKEGQNVTLSCEQNLNHDAMYWYRQDPGQGLRLIYYSQIVNDFQKGDIAEGYSVSREKKESFPLTVTSAQKNPTAFYLCASSIGGAREGREQFFGPGTRLTVL.

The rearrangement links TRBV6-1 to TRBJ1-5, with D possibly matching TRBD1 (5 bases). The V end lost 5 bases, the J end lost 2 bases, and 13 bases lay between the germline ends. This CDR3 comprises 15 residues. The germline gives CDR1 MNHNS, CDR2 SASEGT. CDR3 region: CASSPGRTGNQPQHF. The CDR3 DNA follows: TGTGCCAGCAGTCCAGGGAGGACGGGCAATCAGCCCCAGCATTTT.

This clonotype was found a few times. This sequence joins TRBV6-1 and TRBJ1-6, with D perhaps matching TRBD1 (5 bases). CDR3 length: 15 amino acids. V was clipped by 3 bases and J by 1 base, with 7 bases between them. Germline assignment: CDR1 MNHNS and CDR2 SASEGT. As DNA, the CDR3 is TGTGCCAGCAGTGACAGGGTTTCCTATAATTCACCCCTCCACTTT. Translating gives CASSDRVSYNSPLHF.

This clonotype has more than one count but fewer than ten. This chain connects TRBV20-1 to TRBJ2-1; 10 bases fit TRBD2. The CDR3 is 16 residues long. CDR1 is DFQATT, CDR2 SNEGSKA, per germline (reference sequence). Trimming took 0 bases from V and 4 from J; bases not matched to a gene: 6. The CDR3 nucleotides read TGCAGTGCTAGAGATCGACTAGCGGGCCGATACAATGAGCAGTTCTTC. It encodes CSARDRLAGRYNEQFF.

The CDR3 loop is CAIRAAQIGGQFF. The DNA for the CDR3 is TGTGCCATCAGAGCCGCACAGATCGGCGGGCAGTTCTTC. J is TRBJ2-1 and V is TRBV10-3; no firm D call. V lost 6 bases, J lost 12 bases, and 18 bases lay in between. The length of the CDR3 is 13 residues. Germline CDR1 is ENHRY and CDR2 is SYGVKD.

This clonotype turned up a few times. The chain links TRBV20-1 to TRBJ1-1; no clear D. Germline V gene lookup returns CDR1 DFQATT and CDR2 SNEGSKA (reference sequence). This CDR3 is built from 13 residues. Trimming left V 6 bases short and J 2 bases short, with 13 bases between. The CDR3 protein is CSAFGLANTEAFF. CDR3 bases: TGCAGTGCGTTCGGGCTGGCAAACACTGAAGCTTTCTTT.

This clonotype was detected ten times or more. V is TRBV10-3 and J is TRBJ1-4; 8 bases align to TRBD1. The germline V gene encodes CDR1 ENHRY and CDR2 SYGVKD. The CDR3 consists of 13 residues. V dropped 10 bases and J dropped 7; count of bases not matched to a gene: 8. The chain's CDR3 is CATNTGGGEKLFF. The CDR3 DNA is TGTGCCACCAATACAGGGGGTGGTGAAAAACTGTTTTTT.

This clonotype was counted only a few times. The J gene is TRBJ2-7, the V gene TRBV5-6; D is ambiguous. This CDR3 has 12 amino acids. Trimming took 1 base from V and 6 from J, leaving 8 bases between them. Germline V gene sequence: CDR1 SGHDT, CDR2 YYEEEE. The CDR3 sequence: CASSLIVGEQYF. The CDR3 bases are TGTGCCAGCAGCTTGATTGTCGGCGAGCAGTACTTC.